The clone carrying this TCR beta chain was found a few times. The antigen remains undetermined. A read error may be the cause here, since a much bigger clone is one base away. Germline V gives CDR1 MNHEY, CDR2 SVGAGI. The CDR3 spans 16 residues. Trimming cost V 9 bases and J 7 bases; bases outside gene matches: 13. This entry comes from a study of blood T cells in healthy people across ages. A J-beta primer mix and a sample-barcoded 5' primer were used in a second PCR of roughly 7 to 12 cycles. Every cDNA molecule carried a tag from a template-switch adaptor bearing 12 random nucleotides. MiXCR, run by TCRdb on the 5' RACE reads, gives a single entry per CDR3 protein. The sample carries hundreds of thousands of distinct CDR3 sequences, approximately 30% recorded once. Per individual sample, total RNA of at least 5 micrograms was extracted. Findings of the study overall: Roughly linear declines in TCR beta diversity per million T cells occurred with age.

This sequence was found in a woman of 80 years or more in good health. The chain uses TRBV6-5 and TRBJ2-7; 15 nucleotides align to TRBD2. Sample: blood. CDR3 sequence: CASRTSGGAFYNEQYF. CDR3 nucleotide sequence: TGTGCCAGTAGGACTAGCGGGGGGGCCTTCTACAATGAGCAGTACTTC.